The source of this TCR beta chain is a study of T cells in Graves' hyperthyroidism and ophthalmopathy. Authors of the study amplified TCR beta CDR3 regions from RNA transcripts. The study used the HTBI primer set for a first-round RT-PCR of the TCR CDR3. In TCRdb, the multiplex PCR reads were re-called with MiXCR into one record per CDR3 protein. The repertoire consists of 150,000 to 200,000 distinct CDR3 sequences, with roughly 10% occurring once and the leading ten covering less than 25%. As for this clonotype: Its antigen is not known.

The germline V gene encodes CDR1 MNHEY and CDR2 SVGEGT. The length of the CDR3 is 14 residues. Study-wide results and limits: Most thyroid clonotypes that were expanded above 0.001 also turned up in blood. Ophthalmopathy was separated from stable hyperthyroidism by a 13 V-J model.

Blood was obtained at the first hyperthyroidism diagnosis, which preceded any ophthalmopathy symptoms. Source material: blood. This chain connects TRBV6-2 or TRBV6-3 to TRBJ1-2; 8 positions match TRBD1. The clonotype comes from a woman aged 18-30 years with Graves' hyperthyroidism that later progressed to Graves' ophthalmopathy. CDR3 protein: CVGIRTGSVYGYTF. The CDR3 DNA follows: TGTGTCGGCATTCGGACAGGGTCTGTGTACGGCTACACCTTC.